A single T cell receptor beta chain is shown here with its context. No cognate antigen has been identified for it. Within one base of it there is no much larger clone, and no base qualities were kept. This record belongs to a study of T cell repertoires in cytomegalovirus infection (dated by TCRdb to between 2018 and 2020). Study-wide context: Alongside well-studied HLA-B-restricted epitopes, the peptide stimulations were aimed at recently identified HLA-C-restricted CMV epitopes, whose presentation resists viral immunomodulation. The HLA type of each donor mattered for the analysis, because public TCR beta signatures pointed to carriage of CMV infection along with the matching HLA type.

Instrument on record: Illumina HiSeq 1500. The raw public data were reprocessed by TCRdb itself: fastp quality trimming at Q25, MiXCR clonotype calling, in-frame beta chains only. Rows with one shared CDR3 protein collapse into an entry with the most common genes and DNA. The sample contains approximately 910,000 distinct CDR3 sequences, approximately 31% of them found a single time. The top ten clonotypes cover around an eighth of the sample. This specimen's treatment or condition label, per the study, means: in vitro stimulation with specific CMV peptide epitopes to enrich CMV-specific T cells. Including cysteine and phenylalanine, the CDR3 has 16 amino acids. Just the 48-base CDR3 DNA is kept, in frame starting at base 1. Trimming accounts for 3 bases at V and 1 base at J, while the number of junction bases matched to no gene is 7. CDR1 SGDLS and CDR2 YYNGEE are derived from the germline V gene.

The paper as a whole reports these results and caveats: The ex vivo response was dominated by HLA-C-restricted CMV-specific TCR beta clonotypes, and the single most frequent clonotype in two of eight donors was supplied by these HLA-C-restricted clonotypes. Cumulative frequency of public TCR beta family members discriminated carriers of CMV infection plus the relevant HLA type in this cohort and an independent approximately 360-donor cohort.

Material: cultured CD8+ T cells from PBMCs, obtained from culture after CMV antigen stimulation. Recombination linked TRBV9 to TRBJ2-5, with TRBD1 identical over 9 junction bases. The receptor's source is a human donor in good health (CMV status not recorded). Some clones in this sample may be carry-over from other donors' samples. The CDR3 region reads CASSDPGQGSQETQYF. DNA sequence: TGTGCCAGCAGCGACCCGGGACAGGGTTCCCAAGAGACCCAGTACTTC.